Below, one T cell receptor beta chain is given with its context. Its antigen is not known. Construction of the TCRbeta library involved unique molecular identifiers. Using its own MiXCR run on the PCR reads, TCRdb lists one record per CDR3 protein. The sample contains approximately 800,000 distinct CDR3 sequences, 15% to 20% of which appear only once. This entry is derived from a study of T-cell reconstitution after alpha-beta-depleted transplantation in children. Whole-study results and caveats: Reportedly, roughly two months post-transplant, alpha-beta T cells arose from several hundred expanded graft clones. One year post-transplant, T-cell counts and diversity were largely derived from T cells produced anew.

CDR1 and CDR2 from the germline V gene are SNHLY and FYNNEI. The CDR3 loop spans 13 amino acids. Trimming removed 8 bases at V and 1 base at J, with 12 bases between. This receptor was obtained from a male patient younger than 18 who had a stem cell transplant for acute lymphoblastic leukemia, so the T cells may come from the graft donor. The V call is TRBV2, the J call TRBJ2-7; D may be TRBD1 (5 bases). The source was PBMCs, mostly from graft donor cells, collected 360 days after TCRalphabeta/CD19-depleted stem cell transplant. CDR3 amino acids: CASVADRSYEQYF. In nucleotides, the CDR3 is TGTGCCAGCGTAGCAGACAGATCCTACGAGCAGTACTTC.